A single sample gave rise to the 29 T cell receptor beta chains below, sequenced in a study of T-cell reconstitution after alpha-beta-depleted transplantation in children. For TCRbeta, the library was prepared with unique molecular identifiers. TCRdb processed the PCR reads anew with MiXCR; each CDR3 protein has one entry. The sample has 900,000 or so distinct CDR3 sequences, under 20% seen once; the top ten hold roughly 5%. Here the sequenced sample was PBMCs, mostly from graft donor cells, taken 360 days after TCRalphabeta/CD19-depleted stem cell transplant. All receptors come from a male patient aged 5 to 17 who had a stem cell transplant for acute lymphoblastic leukemia, so the T cells may come from the graft donor.

The V gene is TRBV6-2 or TRBV6-3, the J gene TRBJ2-7; 9 positions match TRBD2. CDR1 is MNHEY, CDR2 SVGEGT, per germline. With V trimmed by 0 bases and J by 3 bases, 9 bases remained unmatched. The CDR3 consists of 17 residues. The CDR3 region has the DNA TGTGCCAGCAGTTACTCGAGTAGCGGGGGAGGAGGCTACGAGCAGTACTTC. It specifies CASSYSSSGGGGYEQYF.

This clonotype was seen a handful of times. The chain recombines TRBV7-9 with TRBJ2-1; no clear D. The V gene lost 1 base and the J gene lost 3 bases, with 13 bases spanning the gap. The CDR3 runs 16 residues. Germline V CDR1 and CDR2: SEHNR, FQNEAQ (reference sequence). CDR3 protein: CASSLVLTRNYNEQFF. In nucleotides, the CDR3 is TGTGCCAGCAGCTTAGTGTTAACGCGGAACTACAATGAGCAGTTCTTC.

In this sample, this clonotype turned up a few times. The chain uses TRBV5-1 and TRBJ2-1; 7 nucleotides align to TRBD1. V was clipped by 3 bases and J by 2 bases; unmatched bases: 8. Germline CDR1 and CDR2: SGHRS and YFSETQ. The CDR3 is made up of 16 amino acids. In DNA form, the CDR3 reads TGCGCCAGCAGCTCAGGGACAGCTCCGCCCTACAATGAGCAGTTCTTC. Protein product: CASSSGTAPPYNEQFF. The variable domain in full, completed from reference TRBV5-1 and TRBJ2-1, reads KAGVTQTPRYLIKTRGQQVTLSCSPISGHRSVSWYQQTPGQGLQFLFEYFSETQRNKGNFPGRFSGRQFSNSRSEMNVSTLELGDSALYLCASSSGTAPPYNEQFFGPGTRLTVL.

This clonotype was seen ten or more times. V and J are TRBV5-6 and TRBJ1-1; 9 positions agree with TRBD1. V was pared by 4 bases and J by 7 bases, with 5 bases of the junction left unmatched. Germline lookup yields CDR1 SGHDT and CDR2 YYEEEE. There are 13 residues in the CDR3. The CDR3 nucleotides read TGTGCCAGCAGCATAACAGGGGGCGGTGAAGCTTTCTTT. The encoded protein is CASSITGGGEAFF.

This chain connects TRBV7-3 to TRBJ1-4; D is perhaps TRBD1 (5 bases). This CDR3 has 14 amino acids. The V end lost 3 bases, the J end lost 5 bases, and 10 bases lay between the germline ends. Germline V gene data show CDR1 as SGHTA and CDR2 as FQGTGA. DNA of the CDR3: TGTGCCAGCAGCTTGAAGGGACGGAATGAAAAACTGTTTTTT. The encoded protein is CASSLKGRNEKLFF. Combining the CDR3 with reference TRBV7-3 and TRBJ1-4 gives the whole variable domain GAGVSQTPSNKVTEKGKYVELRCDPISGHTALYWYRQSLGQGPEFLIYFQGTGAADDSGLPNDRFFAVRPEGSVSTLKIQRTERGDSAVYLCASSLKGRNEKLFFGSGTQLSVL.

This clonotype was detected only a few times. The chain joins TRBV5-6 to TRBJ2-3; D remains ambiguous. The germline V gene encodes CDR1 SGHDT and CDR2 YYEEEE. The CDR3 has 15 residues. V shed 2 bases and J shed 0 bases, with 10 bases lying between them. DNA of the CDR3: TGTGCCAGCAGCTTCCGGATTACTAGCACAGATACGCAGTATTTT. Translating gives CASSFRITSTDTQYF.

V gene TRBV7-9 combines with J gene TRBJ2-7; the match to TRBD2 covers 7 bases. Looked up from germline, CDR1 is SEHNR and CDR2 is FQNEAQ (reference sequence). The CDR3 has 16 residues. J was trimmed by 0 bases and V by 1 base; bases with no gene match: 6. This CDR3 reads CASSLGPSGFSYEQYF. In DNA form, the CDR3 reads TGTGCCAGCAGCTTAGGGCCTAGCGGCTTCTCCTACGAGCAGTACTTC.

The chain couples TRBV4-1 to TRBJ2-3, with D possibly being TRBD2 (7 bases). This CDR3 contains 16 residues. CDR1 and CDR2 from the germline V gene are MGHRA and YSYEKL. Trimming removed 1 base from V and 0 bases from J, with 11 bases in between. The CDR3 DNA is TGCGCCAGCAGCCAAGGGTGGGGGGGCAGCACAGATACGCAGTATTTT. It translates to CASSQGWGGSTDTQYF.

The table lists this clonotype with a few counts. This chain connects TRBV20-1 to TRBJ2-7, with a weak D call TRBD2 (5 bases). The V gene lost 5 bases and the J gene lost 0 bases, with 11 bases spanning the gap. CDR3 length: 13 residues. Germline CDR1 is DFQATT and CDR2 is SNEGSKA (reference sequence). In DNA, the CDR3 is TGCAGTGCTCTCCCGGGGAGCTCCTACGAGCAGTACTTC. This sequence encodes CSALPGSSYEQYF.

This clonotype was observed a handful of times. The chain recombines TRBV18 with TRBJ2-6, with no clear D. V lost 3 bases to trimming and J lost 4 bases, with 4 bases between them. The CDR3 loop spans 13 amino acids. Germline V gene data show CDR1 as KGHSH and CDR2 as LQKENI. CDR3: CASSPLGANVLTF. DNA for the CDR3: TGTGCCAGCTCACCCTTGGGGGCCAACGTCCTGACTTTC.

Comment on this clonotype: One end of the junction fails to match germline, which may point to a read error. This sequence joins TRBV25-1 and TRBJ1-5, with D perhaps TRBD1 (5 bases). The CDR3 is made up of 13 amino acids. The germline gives CDR1 MGHDK, CDR2 SYGVNS. CDR3 amino acids: CSSRDSNYQPQHF. The CDR3 DNA reads as TGTTCCAGCAGAGACAGCAACTATCAGCCCCAGCATTTT.

This clonotype was seen a few times. This chain links TRBV20-1 with TRBJ2-4; 9 positions agree with TRBD2. V dropped 0 bases and J dropped 0; count of bases not matched to a gene: 9. This CDR3 region has 18 residues. Per the germline V gene, CDR1 is DFQATT and CDR2 is SNEGSKA (reference sequence). CDR3 region: CSARDLVTSGLAKNIQYF. CDR3 DNA sequence: TGCAGTGCTAGAGATCTTGTGACTAGCGGATTAGCCAAAAACATTCAGTACTTC.

V and J are TRBV10-3 and TRBJ2-7; 15 bases agree with TRBD2. The CDR3 contains 17 residues. Unmatched junction bases numbered 7, after V lost 4 bases and J lost 3 bases. Germline CDR1 and CDR2: ENHRY and SYGVKD. This CDR3 is CAISGWGGLAGGYEQYF. The CDR3 DNA follows: TGTGCCATCAGTGGCTGGGGGGGACTAGCGGGAGGCTACGAGCAGTACTTC.

This clonotype was seen more than once but under ten times. The chain links TRBV12-3 or TRBV12-4 to TRBJ2-7; no clear D. V gave up 5 bases and J gave up 3 bases, with 20 bases separating them. CDR3 length: 16 amino acids. Here the CDR3 reads CASSPEMGQIYYEQYF. The DNA for the CDR3 is TGTGCCAGCAGTCCCGAGATGGGTCAGATTTACTACGAGCAGTACTTC.

Only a few counts were recorded for this clonotype. This sequence joins TRBV5-1 and TRBJ2-7, with 14 bases lining up with TRBD2. V dropped 5 bases and J dropped 2; count of bases not matched to a gene: 6. This CDR3 has 16 residues. The germline gives CDR1 SGHRS, CDR2 YFSETQ. As DNA, the CDR3 is TGCGCCAGCAGTTGGGGACTAGCGGGAGACCCCTACGAGCAGTACTTC. Its translation: CASSWGLAGDPYEQYF.

The CDR3 sequence: CSARLGVETQYF. The CDR3 coding sequence is TGCAGTGCGAGACTAGGAGTGGAGACCCAGTACTTC. This rearrangement joins TRBV20-1 to TRBJ2-5; weak D call: TRBD2 (6 bases). CDR1 and CDR2 (germline): DFQATT, SNEGSKA (reference sequence). The length of the CDR3 is 12 residues. V shed 6 bases and J shed 5 bases, with 13 bases lying between them.

The chain carries TRBV27 and TRBJ1-3; D is unclear. From germline, CDR1 is MNHEY and CDR2 SMNVEV (reference sequence). CDR3 size: 15 residues. With 4 bases removed from V and 2 bases from J, the gap between germline ends came to 12 bases. CDR3: CASSSLSVPGNTIYF. The DNA of the CDR3 is TGTGCCAGCAGTTCGCTAAGCGTCCCTGGAAACACCATATATTTT.

This clonotype has a handful of counts. V and J are TRBV7-9 and TRBJ2-2; D is possibly TRBD2 (6 bases). V was trimmed by 4 bases and J by 2 bases, leaving 14 bases between them. Germline CDR1 is SEHNR and CDR2 is FQNEAQ (reference sequence). This CDR3 has 16 residues. The DNA of the CDR3 is TGTGCCAGCAGCTCACCGGGACTGGCAAACACCGGGGAGCTGTTTTTT. Translated: CASSSPGLANTGELFF.

There are many counts of this clonotype. J is TRBJ1-1 and V is TRBV5-1, with 12 bases fitting TRBD1. Per the germline V gene, CDR1 is SGHRS and CDR2 is YFSETQ. The CDR3 consists of 15 residues. Trimming cost V 4 bases and J 5 bases; bases outside gene matches: 6. CDR3 in amino acids: CASSRGTGGVTEAFF. In DNA form, the CDR3 reads TGCGCCAGCAGCCGGGGGACAGGGGGCGTAACTGAAGCTTTCTTT. Variable domain in full (rest from reference TRBV5-1 and TRBJ1-1): KAGVTQTPRYLIKTRGQQVTLSCSPISGHRSVSWYQQTPGQGLQFLFEYFSETQRNKGNFPGRFSGRQFSNSRSEMNVSTLELGDSALYLCASSRGTGGVTEAFFGQGTRLTVV.

This clonotype was counted once. The CDR3 sequence: CASSDRDFGGAGELFF. The CDR3 nucleotides read TGTGCCAGCAGCGACCGGGACTTTGGAGGTGCCGGGGAGCTGTTTTTT. This sequence joins TRBV11-2 and TRBJ2-2; tentatively, D is TRBD2 (6 bases). Germline V gene sequence: CDR1 SGHAT, CDR2 FQNNGV. V was pared by 5 bases and J by 6 bases, with 19 bases between. This CDR3 spans 16 amino acids.

This clonotype occurred many times. CDR3 amino acids: CASSWRAGQVSYRNNEQFF. The CDR3 DNA reads as TGCGCCAGCAGCTGGAGGGCGGGACAGGTCTCATATCGGAACAATGAGCAGTTCTTC. V gene TRBV5-1 combines with J gene TRBJ2-1; 8 bases fit TRBD1. Trimming removed 3 bases from V and 5 bases from J; junction bases left unmatched: 19. Germline V gene lookup returns CDR1 SGHRS and CDR2 YFSETQ. CDR3 length equals 19 residues.

Many counts were recorded for this clonotype. The rearrangement links TRBV20-1 to TRBJ2-3; weak D call: TRBD2 (6 bases). Trimming left V 3 bases short and J 1 base short, with 11 bases between. The CDR3 has 14 amino acids. From germline, CDR1 is DFQATT and CDR2 SNEGSKA (reference sequence). The CDR3: CSARAASGTDTQYF. The CDR3 region has the DNA TGCAGTGCTAGGGCGGCTAGCGGCACAGATACGCAGTATTTT.

This clonotype has more than one count but fewer than ten. The chain couples TRBV12-3 or TRBV12-4 to TRBJ2-7; a weak D match, TRBD1 (5 bases). Between the trimmed V and J ends, which lost 2 bases and 2 bases, there was a span of 13 bases. CDR3 length equals 15 residues. DNA for the CDR3: TGTGCCAGCAGTTTAAGACAGCCTTTCCCCTACGAGCAGTACTTC. Protein product: CASSLRQPFPYEQYF.

The gene calls are TRBV6-1 and TRBJ1-2; 9 positions agree with TRBD1. CDR1 is MNHNS, CDR2 SASEGT, per germline. V trimming: 6 bases; J trimming: 7 bases; junction bases outside the gene matches: 12. The length of the CDR3 is 15 residues. CDR3 sequence reads: CASRIITGGESGYTF. In DNA form, the CDR3 reads TGTGCCAGCAGGATTATTACAGGGGGCGAATCTGGCTACACCTTC.

The chain carries TRBV5-1 and TRBJ2-1, with D perhaps TRBD1 or TRBD2 (7 bases each). Germline CDR1 is SGHRS and CDR2 is YFSETQ. The length of the CDR3 is 15 residues. V lost 4 bases to trimming and J lost 4 bases, with 15 bases between them. The CDR3 DNA follows: TGCGCCAGCAGCCCCCAGGGGGGGGGATACAATGAGCAGTTCTTC. It encodes CASSPQGGGYNEQFF. The entire variable domain, with the rest obtained from reference TRBV5-1 and TRBJ2-1, is as follows: KAGVTQTPRYLIKTRGQQVTLSCSPISGHRSVSWYQQTPGQGLQFLFEYFSETQRNKGNFPGRFSGRQFSNSRSEMNVSTLELGDSALYLCASSPQGGGYNEQFFGPGTRLTVL.

The J gene is TRBJ2-6, the V gene TRBV3-1, with 12 nucleotides matching TRBD2. This CDR3 has 19 residues. The germline gives CDR1 LGHDT, CDR2 YNNKEL (reference sequence). V shed 4 bases, J shed 0 bases, and the junction held 7 bases outside the gene matches. The CDR3 reads CASSPRTSGVPSGANVLTF. The CDR3, as DNA: TGTGCCAGCAGCCCTCGGACTAGCGGGGTACCCTCTGGGGCCAACGTCCTGACTTTC.

The CDR3 reads CASSPQARPGETQYF. In DNA, the CDR3 is TGTGCCAGCAGCCCTCAAGCCCGTCCGGGGGAGACCCAGTACTTC. This chain joins TRBV7-2 and TRBJ2-5; possible D gene TRBD2, 5 bases. The CDR3 length is 15 residues. The V end lost 5 bases, the J end lost 5 bases, and 18 bases lay between the germline ends. CDR1 and CDR2 (germline): SGHTA, FQGNSA.

The chain uses TRBV27 and TRBJ2-5; 9 bases are shared with TRBD2. CDR1 is MNHEY and CDR2 is SMNVEV in the germline V gene (reference sequence). The trim removed 6 bases at V and 4 bases at J, leaving 15 bases unmatched. CDR3 size: 17 residues. The DNA for the CDR3 is TGTGCCAGCAGCCCCGTACGCGGGAGGGCCGAAAGAGAGACCCAGTACTTC. It encodes CASSPVRGRAERETQYF.

The chain uses TRBV11-2 and TRBJ2-7, with D uncertain. V lost 1 base, J lost 6 bases, and 7 bases lay in between. Germline V CDR1 and CDR2: SGHAT, FQNNGV. The CDR3 length is 12 residues. CDR3 DNA: TGTGCCAGCAGCTTAGGACCGATCGAGCAGTACTTC. This gives the protein CASSLGPIEQYF.